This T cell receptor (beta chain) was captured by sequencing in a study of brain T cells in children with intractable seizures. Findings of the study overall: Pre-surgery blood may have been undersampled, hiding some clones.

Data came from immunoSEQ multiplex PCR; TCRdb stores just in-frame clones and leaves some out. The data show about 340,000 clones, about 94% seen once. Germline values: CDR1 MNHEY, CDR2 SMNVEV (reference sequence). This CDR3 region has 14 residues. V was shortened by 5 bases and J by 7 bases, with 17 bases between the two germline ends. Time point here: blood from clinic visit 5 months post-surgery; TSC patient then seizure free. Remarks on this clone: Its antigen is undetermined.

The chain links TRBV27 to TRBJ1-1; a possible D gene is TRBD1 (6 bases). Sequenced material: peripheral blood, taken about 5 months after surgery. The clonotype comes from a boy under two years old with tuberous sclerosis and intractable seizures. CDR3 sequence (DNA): TGTGCCAGCAGTCTTACAGGGTTCGGGGATGAAGCTTTCTTT. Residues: CASSLTGFGDEAFF.